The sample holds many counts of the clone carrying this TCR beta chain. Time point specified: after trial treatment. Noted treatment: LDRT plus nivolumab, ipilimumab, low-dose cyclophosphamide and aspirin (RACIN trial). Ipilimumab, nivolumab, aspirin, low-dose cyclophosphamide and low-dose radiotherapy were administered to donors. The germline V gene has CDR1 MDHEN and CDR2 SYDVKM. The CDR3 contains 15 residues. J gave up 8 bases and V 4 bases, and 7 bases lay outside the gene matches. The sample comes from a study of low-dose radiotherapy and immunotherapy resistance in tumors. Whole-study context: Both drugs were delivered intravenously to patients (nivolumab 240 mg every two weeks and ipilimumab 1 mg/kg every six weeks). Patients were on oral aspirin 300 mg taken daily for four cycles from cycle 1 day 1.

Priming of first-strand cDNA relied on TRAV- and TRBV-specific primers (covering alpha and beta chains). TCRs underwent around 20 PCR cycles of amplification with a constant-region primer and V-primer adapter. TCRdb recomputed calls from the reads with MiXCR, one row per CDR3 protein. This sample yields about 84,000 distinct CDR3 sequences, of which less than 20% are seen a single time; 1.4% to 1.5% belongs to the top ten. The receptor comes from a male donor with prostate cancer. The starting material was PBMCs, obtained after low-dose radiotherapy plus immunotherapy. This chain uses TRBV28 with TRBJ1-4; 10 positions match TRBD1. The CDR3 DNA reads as TGTGCCAGCAGTTCCAGCCGGGACAGGGGAGAAAAACTGTTTTTT. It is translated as CASSSSRDRGEKLFF. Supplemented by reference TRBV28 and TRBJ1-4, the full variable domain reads DVKVTQSSRYLVKRTGEKVFLECVQDMDHENMFWYRQDPGLGLRLIYFSYDVKMKEKGDIPEGYSVSREKKERFSLILESASTNQTSMYLCASSSSRDRGEKLFFGSGTQLSVL.